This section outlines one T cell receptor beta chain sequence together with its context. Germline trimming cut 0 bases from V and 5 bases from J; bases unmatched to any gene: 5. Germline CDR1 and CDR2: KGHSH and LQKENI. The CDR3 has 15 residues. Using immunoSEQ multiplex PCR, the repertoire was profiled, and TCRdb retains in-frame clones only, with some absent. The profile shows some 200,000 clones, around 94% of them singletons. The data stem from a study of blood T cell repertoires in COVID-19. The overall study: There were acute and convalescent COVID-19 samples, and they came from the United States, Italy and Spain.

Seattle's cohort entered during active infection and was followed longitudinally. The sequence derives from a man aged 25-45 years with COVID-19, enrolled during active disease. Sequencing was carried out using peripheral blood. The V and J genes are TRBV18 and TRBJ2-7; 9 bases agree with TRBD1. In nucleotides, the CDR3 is TGTGCCAGCTCACCACCAAGGACAGGGGTAAACGAGCAGTACTTC. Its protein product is CASSPPRTGVNEQYF.